A selection of T cell receptor beta chains follows, all from one sample in a study of T cells in Graves' hyperthyroidism and ophthalmopathy. TCRdb reprocessed the multiplex PCR reads with MiXCR, giving one entry per CDR3 protein. The table lists some 510,000 distinct CDR3 sequences, about a fifth of them singletons, with 26% in the top ten. The source material was blood. These receptors originate from a man between 18 and 29 years old with Graves' hyperthyroidism. The CDR3 runs from the conserved cysteine through the conserved F or W. D genes are given only for firm matches. Only some rows state a clone size, as once, few, many or a class for expanded clones.

TRBV7-6	TRBJ2-7	many	.	TGTGCCAGCAGCTTAAATTCGGGGGCTGAGGAGCAGTACTTC	CASSLNSGAEEQYF
TRBV4-2	TRBJ1-1	many	.	TGTGCCAGCAGCCAAGAAACAGGGAGGAGGACTGAAGCTTTCTTT	CASSQETGRRTEAFF
TRBV19	TRBJ1-5	many	TRBD1	TGTGCCAGTAGTACCTTCTTTAGGACAGGGGGCTATCAGCCCCAGCATTTT	CASSTFFRTGGYQPQHF
TRBV15	TRBJ2-5	many	.	TGTGCCACCAGCATCAGAGCGGGCAGGGGATCGGAGACCCAGTACTTC	CATSIRAGRGSETQYF
TRBV2	TRBJ2-7	.	.	TGTGCCAGCCTGCCGGACGGGGGACCCTACGAGCAGTACTTC	CASLPDGGPYEQYF
TRBV7-2	TRBJ2-5	.	TRBD1	TGTGCCAGCAGCACCCGGGACAGGGGGCTGCGGAGGACCCAGTACTTC	CASSTRDRGLRRTQYF
TRBV5-5	TRBJ2-5	.	TRBD2	TGTGCCAGCAGCTTGTGGGCGGGAGGGCCGGCGGAGACCCAGTACTTC	CASSLWAGGPAETQYF
TRBV6-2/TRBV6-3	TRBJ1-1	.	.	TGTGCCAGCAGGGATTCCAGGAACACTGAAGCTTTCTTT	CASRDSRNTEAFF
TRBV6-1	TRBJ1-1	many	.	TGTGCCAGCACCTCGAAGCTGAACACTGAAGCTTTCTTT	CASTSKLNTEAFF
TRBV2	TRBJ2-6	few	.	TGTGCCAGCAGCCTCGGCTTCCCTGGGGCCAACGTCCTGACTTTC	CASSLGFPGANVLTF
TRBV4-1	TRBJ2-7	many	.	TGCGCCAGCAGCCAAGAAGCCATGGGGAACCCGGTCGACGAGCAGTACTTC	CASSQEAMGNPVDEQYF
TRBV6-1	TRBJ2-5	many	.	TGTGCCAGCAGTGCGGTGGCCCAAGAGACCCAGTACTTC	CASSAVAQETQYF
TRBV2	TRBJ2-7	many	.	TGTGCCAGCAGTGATCCCCCCAGCTCCTACGAGCAGTACTTC	CASSDPPSSYEQYF
TRBV19	TRBJ1-2	many	.	TGTGCCAGTAGTATAGCAGGTACAAGGATTTACTTC	CASSIAGTRIYF
TRBV6-5	TRBJ2-4	.	.	TGTGCCAGCAGTTACTCGCAGGGTACGGCCAAAAACATTCAGTACTTC	CASSYSQGTAKNIQYF
TRBV7-8	TRBJ2-7	many	.	TGTGCCAGCAGCTTACAAGAGGGTAGCGAGCAGTACTTC	CASSLQEGSEQYF
TRBV20-1	TRBJ2-2	.	TRBD1	TGCAGTGCAGCCCCCCGCTTAGGGGGCAGCGGCGGGGAGCTGTTTTTT	CSAAPRLGGSGGELFF
TRBV6-1	TRBJ1-2	many	.	TGTGCCAGCAACCAGGGTTTTGGCTATGGCTACACCTTC	CASNQGFGYGYTF
TRBV9	TRBJ1-5	many	.	TGTGCCAGCAGCGCCCTAGGGGGTCAGCCCCAGCATTTT	CASSALGGQPQHF
TRBV2	TRBJ1-1	.	TRBD1	TGTGCCAGCAAGGACAGGGCGGGTACTGAAGCTTTCTTT	CASKDRAGTEAFF
TRBV6-1	TRBJ2-5	few	TRBD2	TGTGCCAGCAAGACTAGCACTGCCCAAGAGACCCAGTACTTC	CASKTSTAQETQYF
TRBV4-1	TRBJ2-2	few	TRBD1	TGCGCCACCTCGGTGAGGGAGACAGGGTCCACCGGGGAGCTGTTTTTT	CATSVRETGSTGELFF
TRBV9	TRBJ1-2	few	.	TGTGCCAGCAGCGTAACTGGGGGCCCCTATGGCTACACCTTC	CASSVTGGPYGYTF
TRBV20-1	TRBJ2-7	.	TRBD1	TGCAGGGCCACTGGGGACAGGGGGGACGAGCAGTACTTC	CRATGDRGDEQYF
TRBV5-1	TRBJ1-1	many	.	TGCGCCAGCAGCTTGGTTGTGGGCGACACTGAAGCTTTCTTT	CASSLVVGDTEAFF
TRBV6-2/TRBV6-3	TRBJ1-2	many	.	TGTGCCAGCAGTCCTACAGGGATCCCCCTCTACTATGGCTACACCTTC	CASSPTGIPLYYGYTF
TRBV29-1	TRBJ1-1	many	.	TGCAGCGGTAAAGTGCCACGGGTCGACACTGAAGCTTTCTTT	CSGKVPRVDTEAFF
TRBV11-2	TRBJ1-2	.	.	TGTGCCAGCAGCCCGCCGGCAGGGAGAAACTTTAACTATGGCTACACCTTC	CASSPPAGRNFNYGYTF
TRBV6-4	TRBJ2-2	few	TRBD2	TGTGCCAGCCGAAGCGGGAGTGACACCGGGGAGCTGTTTTTT	CASRSGSDTGELFF
TRBV5-1	TRBJ2-2	few	TRBD2	TGCGCCAGCAGTGGGCTAGCGGTGAACACCGGGGAGCTGTTTTTT	CASSGLAVNTGELFF
TRBV2	TRBJ2-5	many	TRBD2	TGTGCCACTGCGGGACTATCGCCGGAGACCCAGTACTTC	CATAGLSPETQYF
TRBV28	TRBJ1-5	many	TRBD1	TGTGCCAGCAGCCAAGTTGGGGGCCTTGCCGGGACAGCTAATCAGCCCCAGCATTTT	CASSQVGGLAGTANQPQHF
TRBV7-8	TRBJ2-6	many	.	TGTGCCGCAGCAGCTTCTAGGCGCTCTGGGGCCAACGTCCTGACTTTC	CAAAASRRSGANVLTF
TRBV11-1	TRBJ2-2	.	TRBD2	TGTGCCAGCAGCGCGGGACTAGCGGGATACACCGGGGAGCTGTTTTTT	CASSAGLAGYTGELFF
TRBV4-1	TRBJ1-2	many	TRBD1	TGCGCCAGCAGCCACGCGACAGGGGGCGATGGCTACACCTTC	CASSHATGGDGYTF